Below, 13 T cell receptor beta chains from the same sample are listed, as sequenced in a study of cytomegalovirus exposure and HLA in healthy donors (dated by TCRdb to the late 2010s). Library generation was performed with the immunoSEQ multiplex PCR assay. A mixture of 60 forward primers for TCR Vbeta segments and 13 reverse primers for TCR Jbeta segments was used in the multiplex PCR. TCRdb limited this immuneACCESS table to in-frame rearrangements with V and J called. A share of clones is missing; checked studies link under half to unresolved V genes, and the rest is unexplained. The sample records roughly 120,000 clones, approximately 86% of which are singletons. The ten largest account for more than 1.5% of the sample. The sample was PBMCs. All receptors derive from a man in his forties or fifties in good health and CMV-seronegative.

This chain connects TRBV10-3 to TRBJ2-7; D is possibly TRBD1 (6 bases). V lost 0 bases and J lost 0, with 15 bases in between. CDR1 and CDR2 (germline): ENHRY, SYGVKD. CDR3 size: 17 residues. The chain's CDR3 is CAISESLTGNSSYEQYF. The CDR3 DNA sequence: TGTGCCATCAGTGAGTCCCTGACAGGCAACAGCTCCTACGAGCAGTACTTC.

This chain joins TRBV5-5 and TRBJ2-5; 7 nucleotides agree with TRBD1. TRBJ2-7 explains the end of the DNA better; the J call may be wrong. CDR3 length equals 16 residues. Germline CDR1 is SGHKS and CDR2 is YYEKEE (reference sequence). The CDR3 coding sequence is TGTGCCAGCAGCTTATATAGACAGGGCCTAGCCTACGAGCAGTACTTC. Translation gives CASSLYRQGLAYEQYF.

The CDR3 loop is CASKDTVRVGEQYF. The CDR3 nucleotides are TGTGCCAGTAAAGATACCGTCAGGGTGGGGGAGCAGTACTTC. The V call is TRBV19, the J call TRBJ2-7, with a weak D call TRBD1 (5 bases). Germline loops: CDR1 LNHDA, CDR2 SQIVND (reference sequence). V dropped 7 bases and J dropped 7 bases, with 20 bases sitting between them. This CDR3 region has 14 residues. Drawing the rest from reference TRBV19 and TRBJ2-7, the complete variable domain is DGGITQSPKYLFRKEGQNVTLSCEQNLNHDAMYWYRQDPGQGLRLIYYSQIVNDFQKGDIAEGYSVSREKKESFPLTVTSAQKNPTAFYLCASKDTVRVGEQYFGPGTRLTVT.

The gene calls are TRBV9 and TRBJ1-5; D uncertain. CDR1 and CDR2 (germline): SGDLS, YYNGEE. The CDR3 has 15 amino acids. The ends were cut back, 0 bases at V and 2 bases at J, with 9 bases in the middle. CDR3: CASSVGGSGNQPQHF. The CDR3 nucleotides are TGTGCCAGCAGCGTAGGAGGGTCGGGCAATCAGCCCCAGCATTTT.

The CDR3 spells CASSVGTDNSPLHF. The CDR3 DNA follows: TGTGCCAGCAGTGTCGGGACAGATAATTCACCCCTCCACTTT. V usage is TRBV2 and J usage is TRBJ1-6; 7 positions match TRBD1. CDR1 SNHLY and CDR2 FYNNEI come from the germline V gene. V trimming: 4 bases; J trimming: 5 bases; junction bases outside the gene matches: 2. This CDR3 comprises 14 residues.

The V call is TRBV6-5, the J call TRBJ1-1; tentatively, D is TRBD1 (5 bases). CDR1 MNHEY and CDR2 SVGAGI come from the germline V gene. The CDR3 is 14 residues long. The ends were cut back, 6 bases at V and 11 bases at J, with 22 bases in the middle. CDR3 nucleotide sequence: TGTGCCAGCAGCTCCAAGGGAGCAAACCGGGGGGCTTTCTTT. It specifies CASSSKGANRGAFF.

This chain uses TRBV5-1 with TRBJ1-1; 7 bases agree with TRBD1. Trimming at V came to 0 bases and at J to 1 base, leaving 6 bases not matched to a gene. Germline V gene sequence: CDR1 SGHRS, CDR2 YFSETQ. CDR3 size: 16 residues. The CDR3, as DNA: TGCGCCAGCAGCTTGGCCTTGGGACAGTGGAACACTGAAGCTTTCTTT. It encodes CASSLALGQWNTEAFF.

The CDR3 sequence: CASSTGLAGAPTYNEQFF. CDR3 bases: TGTGCCAGCAGCACCGGACTAGCGGGGGCGCCGACCTACAATGAGCAGTTCTTC. The V and J genes are TRBV5-4 and TRBJ2-1, with 13 nucleotides matching TRBD2. The CDR3 is 18 residues long. The germline V gene has CDR1 SGHNT and CDR2 YYREEE (reference sequence). The ends lost 4 bases at V and 2 bases at J; junction bases unmatched: 9.

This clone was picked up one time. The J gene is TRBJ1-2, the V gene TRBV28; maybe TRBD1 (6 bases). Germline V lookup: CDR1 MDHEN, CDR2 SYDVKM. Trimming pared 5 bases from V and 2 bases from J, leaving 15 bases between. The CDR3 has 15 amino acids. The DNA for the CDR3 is TGTGCCAGCAGTCCACGGGACAAATCGAACTATGGCTACACCTTC. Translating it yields CASSPRDKSNYGYTF.

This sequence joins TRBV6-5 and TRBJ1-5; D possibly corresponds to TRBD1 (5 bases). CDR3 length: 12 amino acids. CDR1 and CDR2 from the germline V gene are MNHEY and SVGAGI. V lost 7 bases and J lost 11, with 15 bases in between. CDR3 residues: CASNTYSGAQHF. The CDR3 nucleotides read TGTGCCAGCAATACCTATTCGGGGGCCCAGCATTTT.

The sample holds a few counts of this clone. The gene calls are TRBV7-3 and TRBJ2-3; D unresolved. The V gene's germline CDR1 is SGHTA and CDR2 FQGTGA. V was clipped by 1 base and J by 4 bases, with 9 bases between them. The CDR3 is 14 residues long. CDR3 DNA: TGTGCCAGCAGCTTAAGTAGCTATCCAGATACGCAGTATTTT. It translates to CASSLSSYPDTQYF.

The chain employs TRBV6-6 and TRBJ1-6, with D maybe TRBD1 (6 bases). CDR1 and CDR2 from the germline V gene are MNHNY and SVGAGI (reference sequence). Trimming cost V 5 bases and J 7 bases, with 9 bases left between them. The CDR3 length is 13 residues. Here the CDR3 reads CASSPTGNSPLHF. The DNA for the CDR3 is TGTGCCAGCAGTCCCACAGGGAATTCACCCCTCCACTTT.

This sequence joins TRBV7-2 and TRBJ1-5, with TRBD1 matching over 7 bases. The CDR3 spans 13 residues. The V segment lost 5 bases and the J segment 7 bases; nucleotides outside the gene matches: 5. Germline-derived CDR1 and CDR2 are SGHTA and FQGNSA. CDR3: CASSQDRDQPQHF. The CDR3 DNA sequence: TGTGCCAGCAGCCAAGACAGGGACCAGCCCCAGCATTTT.